A selection of T cell receptor beta chains follows, all from one sample in a study of shared clonotypes between healthy human individuals. TCRdb's table, derived via immunoSEQ multiplex PCR, lists solely in-frame clones and lacks some. The repertoire holds roughly 2.4 million clones, with approximately 95% as singletons. The sample consisted of naive CD4+ T cells sorted from blood. All receptors come from a man aged 18-30 years in good health. Each CDR3 is given with its conserved first and last residue. The order of the fields is J gene, CDR3 length, clone size, V gene, D gene, CDR3 DNA, CDR3 protein. A D gene is named only where the DNA matches it firmly. Clone size is stated in some rows and not others, as once, few, many or a class when expanded.

TRBJ1-3	13	-	TRBV7-9	-	TGTGCCAGCAGCTTGATGGAGGGGAACACCATATATTTT	CASSLMEGNTIYF
TRBJ2-2	15	once	TRBV7-9	-	TGTGCCAGCAGCCCCTTCAGGGGCAACACCGGGGAGCTGTTTTTT	CASSPFRGNTGELFF
TRBJ1-1	13	-	TRBV6-5	-	TGTGCCAGCAGAAAGACGGGCACCCTTGAAGCTTTCTTT	CASRKTGTLEAFF
TRBJ2-3	17	-	TRBV5-4	TRBD2	TGTGCCAGCAGCCCGGGACTAGCGGGAGCCAGTGCAGATACGCAGTATTTT	CASSPGLAGASADTQYF
TRBJ2-2	13	-	TRBV5-4	-	TGTGCCACCCACGGGGGGAACACCGGGGAGCTGTTTTTT	CATHGGNTGELFF
TRBJ2-3	14	-	TRBV7-2	TRBD2	TGTGCCAGCAGCCGGGGGGGGAGCCCTGATACGCAGTATTTT	CASSRGGSPDTQYF
TRBJ2-7	12	few	TRBV23-1	-	TGCGCCAGCAGTCAAGACCGGGGACCTAAGTACTTC	CASSQDRGPKYF
TRBJ2-1	19	-	TRBV4-1	TRBD2	TGCGCCAGCAGCCAACTCGGTTGGGGCGGGGGGCCCTTATACAATGAGCAGTTCTTC	CASSQLGWGGGPLYNEQFF
TRBJ1-1	14	-	TRBV6-5	-	TGTGCCAGGATAGTTATGGGTAACGACACTGAAGCTTTCTTT	CARIVMGNDTEAFF
TRBJ2-5	14	-	TRBV5-4	-	TGTGCCAGCAGCCGATCATCACACCAAGAGACCCAGTACTTC	CASSRSSHQETQYF
TRBJ2-7	11	-	TRBV20-1	-	TGCAGTGTTACCGGGACTCGGGAGCAGTACTTC	CSVTGTREQYF
TRBJ1-1	12	-	TRBV2	-	TGTGCCAGCAGTGTCGCCGCCATAGAAGCTTTCTTT	CASSVAAIEAFF
TRBJ1-3	16	-	TRBV25-1	-	TGTGCCAGCAGTGAAGGGGACAACTACTCTGGAAACACCATATATTTT	CASSEGDNYSGNTIYF
TRBJ1-5	15	-	TRBV6-1	-	TGTGCCAGCAGTGAGAGGACAGTCAGCAATCAGCCCCAGCATTTT	CASSERTVSNQPQHF
TRBJ2-7	12	once	TRBV10-3	-	TGTGCCATCAGCCGACTCTCCTACGAGCAGTACTTC	CAISRLSYEQYF